The clone carrying this T cell receptor (beta chain) was seen a handful of times. Its antigen is currently unknown. The CDR3 is 15 residues long. The V and J ends lost 1 base and 7 bases respectively, with 14 bases between them. Germline assignment: CDR1 SGHTA and CDR2 FQGNSA. The entry originates in a study of glioma-infiltrating T cells. Study information: Low-grade gliomas were grade II; glioblastomas were grade IV at initial diagnosis. Study-level points and caveats: Signature shared blood CDR3 motifs were enriched in low-divergence and depleted in high-divergence patients.

The iRepertoire nested amplicon-rescue multiplex PCR amplified TCR alpha and beta CDR3s from RNA. MiXCR was run by TCRdb on the multiplex PCR reads, yielding one entry per CDR3 protein. This table has a few hundred thousand distinct CDR3 sequences, about 40% appearing once. The J gene is TRBJ2-1, the V gene TRBV7-2, with D maybe TRBD2 (6 bases). The TCR comes from a human donor with low-grade glioma or glioblastoma, undergoing nonglioma brain surgery, or in good health (not recorded which). The material sequenced was glioma tissue, nonneoplastic brain tissue, or PBMCs (not recorded which). The chain's CDR3 is CASSLGTSWRNEQFF. In DNA form, the CDR3 reads TGTGCCAGCAGCTTAGGCACTAGCTGGAGGAATGAGCAGTTCTTC.